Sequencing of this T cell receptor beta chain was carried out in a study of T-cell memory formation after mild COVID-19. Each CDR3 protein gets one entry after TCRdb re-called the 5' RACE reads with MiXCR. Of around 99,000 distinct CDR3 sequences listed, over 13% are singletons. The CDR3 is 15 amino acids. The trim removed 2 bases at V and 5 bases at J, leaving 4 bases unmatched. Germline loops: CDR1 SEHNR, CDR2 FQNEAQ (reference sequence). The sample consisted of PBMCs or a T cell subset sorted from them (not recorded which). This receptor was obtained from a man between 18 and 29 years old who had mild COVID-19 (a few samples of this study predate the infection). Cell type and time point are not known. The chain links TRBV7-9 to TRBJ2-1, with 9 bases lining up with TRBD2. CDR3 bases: TGTGCCAGCAGCTTAATAGCGGGGGATCACAATGAGCAGTTCTTC. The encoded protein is CASSLIAGDHNEQFF.